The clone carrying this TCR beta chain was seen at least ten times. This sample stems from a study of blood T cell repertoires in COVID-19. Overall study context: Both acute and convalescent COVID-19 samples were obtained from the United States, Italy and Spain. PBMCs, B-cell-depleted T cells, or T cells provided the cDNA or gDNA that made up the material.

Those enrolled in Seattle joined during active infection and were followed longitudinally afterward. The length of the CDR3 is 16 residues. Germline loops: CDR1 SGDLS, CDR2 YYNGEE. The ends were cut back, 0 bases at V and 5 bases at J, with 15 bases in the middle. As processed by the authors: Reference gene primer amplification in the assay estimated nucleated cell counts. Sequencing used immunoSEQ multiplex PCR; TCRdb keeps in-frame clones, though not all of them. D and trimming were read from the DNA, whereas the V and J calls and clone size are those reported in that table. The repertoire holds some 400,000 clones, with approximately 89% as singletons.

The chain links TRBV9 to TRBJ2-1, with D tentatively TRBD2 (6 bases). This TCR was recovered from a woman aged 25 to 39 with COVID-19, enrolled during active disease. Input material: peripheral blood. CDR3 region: CASSVETGVGHNEQFF. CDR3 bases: TGTGCCAGCAGCGTAGAAACGGGAGTAGGTCACAATGAGCAGTTCTTC.